Each of the 30 T cell receptor beta chains below was sequenced from the same sample in a study of T cells after yellow fever vaccination. TCRdb reprocessed the 5' RACE reads via MiXCR and lists one record per CDR3 protein. The sample has approximately 450,000 distinct CDR3 sequences, about 19% seen once; the top ten hold roughly a sixth. Specimen: PBMCs, collected before the yellow fever booster vaccination. The origin of the receptors is a man aged 18 to 30 who received the YFV17D yellow fever vaccine.

The chain joins TRBV5-1 to TRBJ1-2, with D hard to call. This CDR3 comprises 18 residues. The ends were cut back, 3 bases at V and 2 bases at J, with 23 bases in the middle. Per the germline V gene, CDR1 is SGHRS and CDR2 is YFSETQ. The CDR3 bases are TGCGCCAGCAGCTCGGGCCACGGTCTTCACCCAGTAAACTATGGCTACACCTTC. Amino acid sequence: CASSSGHGLHPVNYGYTF.

CDR3 amino acids: CATSDLPLSGGEGNTEAFF. The DNA of the CDR3 is TGTGCCACCAGTGATTTACCACTGTCAGGGGGCGAGGGTAACACTGAAGCTTTCTTT. The V call is TRBV24-1, the J call TRBJ1-1, with 8 bases lining up with TRBD1. CDR3 length equals 19 residues. J lost 2 bases, V lost 1 base, and 14 bases had no gene match. Germline V CDR1 and CDR2: KGHDR, SFDVKD.

This rearrangement joins TRBV12-3 or TRBV12-4 to TRBJ1-2, with D possibly matching TRBD1 (6 bases). V was shortened by 4 bases and J by 8 bases, with 14 bases between the two germline ends. CDR3 length equals 13 residues. The CDR3 nucleotides are TGTGCCAGCAGTTCCACAGGGCTTGGAGGCTACACCTTC. It is translated as CASSSTGLGGYTF.

CDR3 sequence: CASSLSIGGLNEQFF. In DNA form, the CDR3 reads TGTGCCAGCAGTTTATCGATAGGGGGGCTTAATGAGCAGTTCTTC. This chain joins TRBV27 and TRBJ2-1; TRBD1 or TRBD2 may be the D gene (6 bases each). Germline CDR1 reads MNHEY; CDR2 reads SMNVEV (reference sequence). The CDR3 is 15 amino acids. V shed 0 bases and J shed 7 bases, with 13 bases lying between them.

This clonotype was detected a few times. The rearrangement links TRBV6-1 to TRBJ2-1; 12 bases map to TRBD1. Unmatched junction bases numbered 16, after V lost 1 base and J lost 9 bases. CDR1 is MNHNS and CDR2 is SASEGT in the germline V gene. This CDR3 has 19 amino acids. The CDR3 DNA reads as TGTGCCAGCAGTGAAGAGGGACAGGGGGCCTTTGAGGGGAGTAGTGAGCAGTTCTTC. Translation: CASSEEGQGAFEGSSEQFF.

This clonotype came up a few times. The rearrangement uses TRBV20-1 and TRBJ2-1; possibly TRBD1 for D (6 bases). Germline CDR1 and CDR2: DFQATT and SNEGSKA (reference sequence). This CDR3 spans 14 amino acids. The CDR3 reads CRGAGSPSYNEQFF. The CDR3 coding sequence is TGCAGGGGGGCGGGCTCCCCCTCCTACAATGAGCAGTTCTTC.

This chain connects TRBV29-1 to TRBJ2-4, with D perhaps assigned TRBD1 or TRBD2 (5 bases each). V gave up 7 bases and J gave up 9 bases, with 28 bases separating them. The germline V gene encodes CDR1 SQVTM and CDR2 ANQGSEA. This CDR3 has 16 residues. The CDR3 DNA sequence: TGCAGCGCTAAAACCCCGCGGCAGGGAGTATACGCCATTCAGTACTTC. Translated, it gives CSAKTPRQGVYAIQYF.

The J gene is TRBJ2-4, the V gene TRBV7-9; the D is unclear. Looked up from germline, CDR1 is SEHNR and CDR2 is FQNEAQ (reference sequence). CDR3 length: 11 amino acids. V was cut by 4 bases and J by 5 bases, with 3 bases left in between. CDR3 residues: CASSSENIQYF. DNA of the CDR3: TGTGCCAGCAGCTCGGAAAACATTCAGTACTTC.

The chain carries TRBV6-5 and TRBJ2-7; 7 nucleotides match TRBD2. The germline CDR1 and CDR2 sequences are MNHEY and SVGAGI. This CDR3 has 15 amino acids. The J segment lost 3 bases and the V segment lost 0 bases, leaving 5 bases of the junction unmatched. In DNA form, the CDR3 reads TGTGCCAGCAGTTACTCGATTGGGGGGGGCTACGAGCAGTACTTC. The encoded protein is CASSYSIGGGYEQYF.

This clonotype has a handful of counts. This chain joins TRBV12-3 or TRBV12-4 and TRBJ2-3, with 10 nucleotides matching TRBD2. V trimming: 4 bases; J trimming: 3 bases; junction bases outside the gene matches: 13. This CDR3 is 18 amino acids long. The CDR3 nucleotides read TGTGCCAGCAGTTCCTCGGGGGCAGCGGGGGGGATTACAGATACGCAGTATTTT. Residues: CASSSSGAAGGITDTQYF.

This rearrangement joins TRBV7-2 to TRBJ1-1; no clear D. V lost 4 bases and J 2 bases, leaving 11 bases between the germline ends. Germline V gene data show CDR1 as SGHTA and CDR2 as FQGNSA. The CDR3 consists of 14 residues. CDR3 DNA: TGTGCCAGCAGCTACGACACATTTAACACTGAAGCTTTCTTT. Encoded protein: CASSYDTFNTEAFF.

This clonotype has a count of ten or more. The genes are TRBV20-1 and TRBJ2-3; tentative D call: TRBD2 (6 bases). From germline, CDR1 is DFQATT and CDR2 SNEGSKA (reference sequence). The CDR3 covers 13 residues. V was cut by 7 bases and J by 2 bases, with 13 bases left in between. DNA of the CDR3: TGCAGTGAAGTTAGCGGCCTCACAGATACGCAGTATTTT. Protein: CSEVSGLTDTQYF.

This clonotype was counted once. The chain carries TRBV5-6 and TRBJ1-2, with D unresolved. The V end was cut by 8 bases, the J end by 2 bases, with 13 bases between. The germline gives CDR1 SGHDT, CDR2 YYEEEE. The CDR3 has 13 residues. The CDR3 DNA sequence: TGTGCCAGTAGGCGAGGGTACAACTATGGCTACACCTTC. The encoded protein is CASRRGYNYGYTF.

The chain links TRBV19 to TRBJ1-1, with D possibly TRBD1 on 6 matching bases. Germline V gives CDR1 LNHDA, CDR2 SQIVND (reference sequence). This CDR3 has 13 residues. V was shortened by 7 bases and J by 4 bases, with 13 bases between the two germline ends. The DNA of the CDR3 is TGTGCCAGTACCCGTTCGGGGGCCACTGAAGCTTTCTTT. Residues: CASTRSGATEAFF.

The V gene is TRBV14, the J gene TRBJ2-5; the D is unclear. The CDR3 covers 13 residues. Germline CDR1 and CDR2: SGHDN and FVKESK. V was cut by 2 bases and J by 4 bases, with 8 bases left in between. The CDR3 is CASSQQFLETQYF. The CDR3 bases are TGTGCCAGCAGCCAACAATTCCTAGAGACCCAGTACTTC.

In this sample, this clonotype turned up once. The rearrangement links TRBV5-1 to TRBJ1-2; no firm D call. Trimming cost V 1 base and J 8 bases, with 15 bases left between them. Germline V gene sequence: CDR1 SGHRS, CDR2 YFSETQ. CDR3 length equals 14 residues. Here the CDR3 DNA reads TGCGCCAGCAGCTTGAGGCCAACCCGGGAGGGCTACACCTTC. Translation gives CASSLRPTREGYTF.

The chain combines TRBV6-6 with TRBJ2-5; no firm D call. CDR1 and CDR2 from the germline V gene are MNHNY and SVGAGI (reference sequence). Trimming removed 0 bases from V and 0 bases from J, with 14 bases in between. The CDR3 runs 17 residues. CDR3 amino acids: CASSYSATAIYQETQYF. Here the CDR3 DNA reads TGTGCCAGCAGTTACTCGGCAACAGCCATCTACCAAGAGACCCAGTACTTC.

This rearrangement joins TRBV15 to TRBJ2-5, with TRBD2 identical over 7 bases. V lost 3 bases to trimming and J lost 2 bases; unmatched junction nucleotides: 6. Per germline, CDR1 LNHNV and CDR2 YYDKDF (reference sequence). There are 15 residues in the CDR3. The CDR3 here is CATSRRGSNQETQYF. Here the CDR3 DNA reads TGTGCCACCAGCAGGCGGGGGTCTAATCAAGAGACCCAGTACTTC. Based on the CDR3 plus reference TRBV15 and TRBJ2-5, the full variable domain is DAMVIQNPRYQVTQFGKPVTLSCSQTLNHNVMYWYQQKSSQAPKLLFHYYDKDFNNEADTPDNFQSRRPNTSFCFLDIRSPGLGDTAMYLCATSRRGSNQETQYFGPGTRLLVL.

This clonotype appeared a few times. V and J are TRBV12-3 or TRBV12-4 and TRBJ1-2, with D hard to call. Trimming took off 10 bases at V and 2 bases at J, with 20 bases between the two ends. This CDR3 spans 15 amino acids. The CDR3 bases are TGTGCCACCCCGAGTGAAAGTCGGAAAAACTATGGCTACACCTTC. This translates into CATPSESRKNYGYTF.

The count of this clonotype is one. The V gene is TRBV4-1, the J gene TRBJ2-4; no reliable D call. This CDR3 comprises 15 residues. From germline, CDR1 is MGHRA and CDR2 YSYEKL. Trimming removed 4 bases from V and 0 bases from J, with 10 bases in between. CDR3 sequence reads: CASSPRFLAKNIQYF. The CDR3 coding sequence is TGCGCCAGCAGCCCCAGATTCCTAGCCAAAAACATTCAGTACTTC.

This clonotype was detected ten times or more. The CDR3 sequence is CASGRQDLTDTQYF. In DNA, the CDR3 is TGTGCCAGCGGTCGACAGGACCTCACAGATACGCAGTATTTT. The V gene is TRBV6-6, the J gene TRBJ2-3; TRBD1 might be the D (6 bases). Trimming left V 8 bases short and J 2 bases short, with 14 bases between. The CDR3 is 14 amino acids. The germline CDR1 and CDR2 sequences are MNHNY and SVGAGI (reference sequence).

As for this clonotype: Relative to the germline gene, one junction end is altered; a read error may explain this. The rearrangement joins TRBV19 to TRBJ2-2; unclear D gene. The CDR3 sequence is 13 residues long. CDR1 is LNHDA, CDR2 SQIVND, per germline (reference sequence). CDR3 sequence (DNA): TGTTCCAGTAGTCAACGGAGCACCGGGGAGCTGTTTTTT. Translating it yields CSSSQRSTGELFF.

This clonotype was picked up a small number of times. The chain uses TRBV3-1 and TRBJ2-7; no definite D call. This CDR3 has 14 amino acids. Germline CDR1 LGHDT, CDR2 YNNKEL (reference sequence). Deletions cut 4 bases from V and 5 bases from J, with 15 bases between. Written as DNA, the CDR3 is TGTGCCAGCAGCCCCCGGAGTCCCGGCGACGAGCAGTACTTC. Encoded protein: CASSPRSPGDEQYF.

A few counts support this clonotype. The V gene is TRBV5-1, the J gene TRBJ2-2; the D is unclear. V dropped 4 bases and J dropped 6 bases, with 16 bases sitting between them. Germline loops: CDR1 SGHRS, CDR2 YFSETQ. The CDR3 has 15 amino acids. The CDR3 DNA reads TGCGCCAGCAGCCCGACGGACGCCTGGGCCGGGGAGCTGTTTTTT. It encodes CASSPTDAWAGELFF.

Concerning this clonotype itself: The germline gene is not matched at one end of the junction; a read error may be the cause. The gene calls are TRBV7-7 and TRBJ2-5; maybe TRBD2 (5 bases). The germline V gene has CDR1 SSHAT and CDR2 FNYEAQ (reference sequence). The CDR3 consists of 16 residues. CDR3 nucleotides: TGTGCTAGCAGCCCGAGGTTTAGCGCGTCACAAGAGACCCAGTACTTC. It encodes CASSPRFSASQETQYF.

This rearrangement joins TRBV11-1 to TRBJ2-6; no definite D call. V was pared by 7 bases and J by 1 base, with 17 bases between. CDR3 length: 17 residues. CDR1 and CDR2 (germline): SGHAT, FQDESV (reference sequence). CDR3 in amino acids: CASTEPPGPSGANVLTF. The CDR3 DNA is TGTGCCAGCACCGAACCTCCCGGCCCATCTGGGGCCAACGTCCTGACTTTC.

The chain employs TRBV5-1 and TRBJ2-1; the D is unclear. Germline CDR1 is SGHRS and CDR2 is YFSETQ. The CDR3 is made up of 13 amino acids. The V gene lost 4 bases and the J gene lost 6 bases, with 11 bases spanning the gap. This CDR3 reads CASSPGGSNEQFF. The CDR3 DNA sequence: TGCGCCAGCAGCCCGGGCGGATCCAATGAGCAGTTCTTC.

This clonotype was found a few times. The V call is TRBV20-1, the J call TRBJ2-5; D gene ambiguous. The V and J ends lost 2 bases and 7 bases respectively, with 11 bases between them. The CDR3 runs to 12 residues. The V gene's germline CDR1 is DFQATT and CDR2 SNEGSKA (reference sequence). The CDR3: CSARPFFGTQYF. CDR3 DNA sequence: TGCAGTGCTAGACCTTTCTTCGGGACCCAGTACTTC.

The table lists this clonotype with a few counts. V and J are TRBV12-5 and TRBJ1-1; 7 bases align to TRBD1. V dropped 3 bases and J dropped 7; count of bases not matched to a gene: 8. This CDR3 is built from 14 residues. Germline CDR1 LGHNT, CDR2 FRNRAP. This CDR3 is CASGFGQGEGEAFF. In nucleotides, the CDR3 is TGTGCTAGTGGTTTTGGGCAGGGGGAAGGTGAAGCTTTCTTT.

This clonotype was seen a few times. V and J are TRBV24-1 and TRBJ2-7, with D tentatively TRBD2 (5 bases). This CDR3 region has 13 residues. V gave up 3 bases and J gave up 5 bases, with 10 bases separating them. Per germline, CDR1 KGHDR and CDR2 SFDVKD. The CDR3 here is CATSDHGVHEQYV. CDR3 nucleotides: TGTGCCACCAGTGATCACGGGGTCCACGAGCAGTACGTC.